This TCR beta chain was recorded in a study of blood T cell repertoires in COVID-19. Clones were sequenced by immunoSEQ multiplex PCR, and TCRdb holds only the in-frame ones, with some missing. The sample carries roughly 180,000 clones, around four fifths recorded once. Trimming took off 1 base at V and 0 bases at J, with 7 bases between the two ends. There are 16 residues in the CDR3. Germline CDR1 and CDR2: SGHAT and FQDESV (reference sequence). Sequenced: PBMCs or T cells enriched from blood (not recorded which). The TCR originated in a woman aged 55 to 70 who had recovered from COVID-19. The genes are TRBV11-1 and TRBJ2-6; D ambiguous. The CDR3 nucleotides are TGTGCCAGCAGCTTAGTCCCCCGCTCTGGGGCCAACGTCCTGACTTTC. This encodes CASSLVPRSGANVLTF.